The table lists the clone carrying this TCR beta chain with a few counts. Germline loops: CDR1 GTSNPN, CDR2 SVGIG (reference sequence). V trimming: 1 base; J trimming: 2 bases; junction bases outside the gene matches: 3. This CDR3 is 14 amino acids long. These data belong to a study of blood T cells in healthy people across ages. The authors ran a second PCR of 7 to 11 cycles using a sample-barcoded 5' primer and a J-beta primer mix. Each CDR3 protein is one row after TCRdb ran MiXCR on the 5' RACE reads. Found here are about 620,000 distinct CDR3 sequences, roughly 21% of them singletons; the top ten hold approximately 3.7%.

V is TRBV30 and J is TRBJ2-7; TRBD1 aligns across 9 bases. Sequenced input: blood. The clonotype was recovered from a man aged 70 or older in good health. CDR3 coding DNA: TGTGCCTGGAGTGAGGGACAGGGACCCTACGAGCAGTACTTC. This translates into CAWSEGQGPYEQYF.